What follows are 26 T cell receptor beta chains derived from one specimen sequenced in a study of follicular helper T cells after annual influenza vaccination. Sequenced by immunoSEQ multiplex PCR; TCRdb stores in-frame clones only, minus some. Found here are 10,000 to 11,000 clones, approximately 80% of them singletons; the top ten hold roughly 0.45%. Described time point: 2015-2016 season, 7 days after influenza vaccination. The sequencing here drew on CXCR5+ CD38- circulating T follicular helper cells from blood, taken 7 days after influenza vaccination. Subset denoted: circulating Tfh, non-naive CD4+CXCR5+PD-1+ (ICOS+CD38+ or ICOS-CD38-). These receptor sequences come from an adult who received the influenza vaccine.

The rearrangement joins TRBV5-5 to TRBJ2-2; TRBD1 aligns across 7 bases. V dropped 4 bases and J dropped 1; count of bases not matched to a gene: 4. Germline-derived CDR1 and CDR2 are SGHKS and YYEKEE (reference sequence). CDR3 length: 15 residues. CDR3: CASSRQGENTGELFF. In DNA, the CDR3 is TGTGCCAGCAGCCGCCAGGGGGAGAACACCGGGGAGCTGTTTTTT.

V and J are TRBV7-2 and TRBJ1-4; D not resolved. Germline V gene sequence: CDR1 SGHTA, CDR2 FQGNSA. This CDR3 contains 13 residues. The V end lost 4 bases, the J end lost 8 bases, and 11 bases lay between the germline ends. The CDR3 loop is CASSSPGSEKLFF. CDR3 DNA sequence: TGTGCCAGCAGCTCTCCGGGGTCCGAAAAACTGTTTTTT. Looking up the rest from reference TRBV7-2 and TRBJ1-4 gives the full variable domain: GAGVSQSPSNKVTEKGKDVELRCDPISGHTALYWYRQSLGQGLEFLIYFQGNSAPDKSGLPSDRFSAERTGGSVSTLTIQRTQQEDSAVYLCASSSPGSEKLFFGSGTQLSVL.

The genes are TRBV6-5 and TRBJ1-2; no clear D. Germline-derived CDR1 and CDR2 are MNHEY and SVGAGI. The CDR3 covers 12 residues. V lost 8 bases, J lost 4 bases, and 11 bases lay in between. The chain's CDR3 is CASYDTFYGYTF. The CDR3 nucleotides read TGTGCCAGCTATGACACCTTCTATGGCTACACCTTC.

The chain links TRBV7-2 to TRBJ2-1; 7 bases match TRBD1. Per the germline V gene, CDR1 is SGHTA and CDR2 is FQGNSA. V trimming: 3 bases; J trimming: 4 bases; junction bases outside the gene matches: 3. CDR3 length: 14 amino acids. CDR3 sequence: CASSFRDRYNEQFF. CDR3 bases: TGTGCCAGCAGCTTCCGGGACAGATACAATGAGCAGTTCTTC. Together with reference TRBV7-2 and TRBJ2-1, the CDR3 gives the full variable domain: GAGVSQSPSNKVTEKGKDVELRCDPISGHTALYWYRQSLGQGLEFLIYFQGNSAPDKSGLPSDRFSAERTGGSVSTLTIQRTQQEDSAVYLCASSFRDRYNEQFFGPGTRLTVL.

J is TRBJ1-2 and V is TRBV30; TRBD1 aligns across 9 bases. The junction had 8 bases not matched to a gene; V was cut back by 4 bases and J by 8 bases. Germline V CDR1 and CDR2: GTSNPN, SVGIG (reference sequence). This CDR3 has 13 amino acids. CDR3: CAWNLGTGRGYTF. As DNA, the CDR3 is TGTGCCTGGAATTTAGGGACAGGGCGCGGCTACACCTTC.

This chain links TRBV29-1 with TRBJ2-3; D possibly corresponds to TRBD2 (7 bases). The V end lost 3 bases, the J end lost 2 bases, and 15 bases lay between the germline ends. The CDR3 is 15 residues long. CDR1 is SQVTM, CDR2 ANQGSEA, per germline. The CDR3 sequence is CSVEGGGGTTDTQYF. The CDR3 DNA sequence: TGCAGCGTTGAGGGGGGCGGGGGAACCACAGATACGCAGTATTTT.

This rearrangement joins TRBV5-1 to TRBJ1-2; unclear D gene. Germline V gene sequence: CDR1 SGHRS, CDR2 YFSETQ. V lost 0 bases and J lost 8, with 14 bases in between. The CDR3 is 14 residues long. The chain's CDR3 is CASSLDSTAEGYTF. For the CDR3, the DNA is TGCGCCAGCAGCTTGGATAGTACAGCCGAGGGCTACACCTTC.

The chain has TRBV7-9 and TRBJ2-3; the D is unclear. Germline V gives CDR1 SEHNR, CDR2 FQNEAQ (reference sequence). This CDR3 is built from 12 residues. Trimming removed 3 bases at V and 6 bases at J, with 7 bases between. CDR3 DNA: TGTGCCAGCAGCTTTGTCGCCGATACGCAGTATTTT. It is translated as CASSFVADTQYF.

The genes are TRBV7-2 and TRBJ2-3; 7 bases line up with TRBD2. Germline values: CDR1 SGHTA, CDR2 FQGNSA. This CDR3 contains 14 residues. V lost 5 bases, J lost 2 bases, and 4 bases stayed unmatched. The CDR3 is CASSRLAFTDTQYF. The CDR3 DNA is TGTGCCAGCAGCCGACTAGCCTTCACAGATACGCAGTATTTT.

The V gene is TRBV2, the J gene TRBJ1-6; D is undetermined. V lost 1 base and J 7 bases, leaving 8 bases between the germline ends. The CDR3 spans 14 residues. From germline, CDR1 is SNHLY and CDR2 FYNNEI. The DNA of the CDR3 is TGTGCCAGCAGTGAAGACAGATTCAATTCACCCCTCCACTTT. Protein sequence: CASSEDRFNSPLHF.

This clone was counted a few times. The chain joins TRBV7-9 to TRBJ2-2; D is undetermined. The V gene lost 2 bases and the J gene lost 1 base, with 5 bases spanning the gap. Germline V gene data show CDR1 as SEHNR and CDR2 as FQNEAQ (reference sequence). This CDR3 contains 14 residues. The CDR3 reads CASSLNWNTGELFF. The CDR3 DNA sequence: TGTGCCAGCAGCTTAAACTGGAACACCGGGGAGCTGTTTTTT.

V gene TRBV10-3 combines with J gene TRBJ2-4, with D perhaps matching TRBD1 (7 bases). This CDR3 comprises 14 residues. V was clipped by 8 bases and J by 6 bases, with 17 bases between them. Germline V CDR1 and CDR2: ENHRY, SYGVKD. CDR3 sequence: CAISRGTEANIQYF. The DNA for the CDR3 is TGTGCCATCTCCCGGGGGACAGAAGCAAACATTCAGTACTTC.

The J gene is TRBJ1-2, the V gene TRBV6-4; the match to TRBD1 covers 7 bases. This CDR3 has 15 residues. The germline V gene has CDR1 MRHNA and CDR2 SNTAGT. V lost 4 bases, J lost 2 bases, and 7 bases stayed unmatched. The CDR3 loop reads CASSVAPQGNYGYTF. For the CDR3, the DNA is TGTGCCAGCAGTGTAGCCCCACAGGGGAACTATGGCTACACCTTC.

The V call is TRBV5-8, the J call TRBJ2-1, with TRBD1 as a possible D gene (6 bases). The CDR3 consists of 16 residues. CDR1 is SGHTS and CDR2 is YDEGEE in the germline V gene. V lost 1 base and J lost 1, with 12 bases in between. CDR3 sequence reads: CASSLFGTLSYNEQFF. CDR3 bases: TGTGCCAGCAGCTTGTTTGGGACATTGTCCTACAATGAGCAGTTCTTC.

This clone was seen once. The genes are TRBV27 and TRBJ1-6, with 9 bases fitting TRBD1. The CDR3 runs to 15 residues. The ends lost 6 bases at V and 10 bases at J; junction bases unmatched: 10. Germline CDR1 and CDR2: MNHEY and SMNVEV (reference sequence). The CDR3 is CASRTLGQGRSPLHF. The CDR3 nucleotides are TGTGCCAGCAGGACGCTGGGACAGGGAAGATCACCCCTCCACTTT.

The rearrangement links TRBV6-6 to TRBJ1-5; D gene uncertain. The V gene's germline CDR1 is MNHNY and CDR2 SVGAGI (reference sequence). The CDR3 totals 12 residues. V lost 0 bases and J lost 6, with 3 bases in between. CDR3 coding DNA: TGTGCCAGCAGTTACTCGAGTCAGCCCCAGCATTTT. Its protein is CASSYSSQPQHF.

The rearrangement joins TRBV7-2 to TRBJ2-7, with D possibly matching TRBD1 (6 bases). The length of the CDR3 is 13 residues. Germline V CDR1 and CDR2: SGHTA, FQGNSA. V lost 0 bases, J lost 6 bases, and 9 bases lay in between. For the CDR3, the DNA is TGTGCCAGCAGCTTAGCACAGGGACGCGAGCAGTACTTC. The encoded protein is CASSLAQGREQYF.

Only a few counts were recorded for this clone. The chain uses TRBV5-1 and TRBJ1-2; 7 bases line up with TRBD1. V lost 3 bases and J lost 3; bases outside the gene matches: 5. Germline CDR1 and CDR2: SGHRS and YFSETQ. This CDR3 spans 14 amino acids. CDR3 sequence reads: CASSSSGGDYGYTF. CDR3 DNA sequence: TGCGCCAGCAGCTCCTCAGGGGGGGACTATGGCTACACCTTC.

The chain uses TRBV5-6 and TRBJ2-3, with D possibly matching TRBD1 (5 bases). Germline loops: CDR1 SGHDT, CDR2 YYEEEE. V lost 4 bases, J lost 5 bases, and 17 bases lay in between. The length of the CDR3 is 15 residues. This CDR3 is CASSLGPRQGDTQYF. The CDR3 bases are TGTGCCAGCAGCCTCGGACCCAGGCAGGGAGATACGCAGTATTTT.

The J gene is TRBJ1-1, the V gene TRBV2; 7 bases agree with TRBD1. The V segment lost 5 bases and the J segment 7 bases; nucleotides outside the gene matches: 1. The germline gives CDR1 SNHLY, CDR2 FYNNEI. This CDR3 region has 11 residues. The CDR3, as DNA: TGTGCCAGCAGTAGACAGGGTGAAGCTTTCTTT. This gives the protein CASSRQGEAFF.

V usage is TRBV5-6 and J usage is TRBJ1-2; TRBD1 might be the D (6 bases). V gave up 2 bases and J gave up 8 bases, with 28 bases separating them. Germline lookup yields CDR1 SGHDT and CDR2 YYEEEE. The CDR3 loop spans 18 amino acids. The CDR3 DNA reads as TGTGCCAGCAGCTTTTTCTCCCTTGGGGGGCAGCAGAGGGACGGCTACACCTTC. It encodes CASSFFSLGGQQRDGYTF.

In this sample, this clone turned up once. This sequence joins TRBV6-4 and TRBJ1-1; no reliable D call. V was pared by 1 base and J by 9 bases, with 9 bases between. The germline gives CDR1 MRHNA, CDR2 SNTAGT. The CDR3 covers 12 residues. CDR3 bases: TGTGCCAGCAGTGACTTTAACCGAAAAGCTTTCTTT. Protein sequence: CASSDFNRKAFF.

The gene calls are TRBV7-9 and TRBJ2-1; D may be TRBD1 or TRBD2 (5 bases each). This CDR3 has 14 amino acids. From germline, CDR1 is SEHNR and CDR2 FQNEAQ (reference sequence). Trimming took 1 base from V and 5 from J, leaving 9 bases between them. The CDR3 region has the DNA TGTGCCAGCAGCTTAGGGGACGCGGACAATGAGCAGTTCTTC. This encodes CASSLGDADNEQFF.

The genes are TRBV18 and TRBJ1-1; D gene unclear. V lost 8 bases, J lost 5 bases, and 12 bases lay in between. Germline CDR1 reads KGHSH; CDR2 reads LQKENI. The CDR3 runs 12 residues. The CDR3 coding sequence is TGTGCCAGCCGTAAGGGAGGGACTGAAGCTTTCTTT. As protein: CASRKGGTEAFF.

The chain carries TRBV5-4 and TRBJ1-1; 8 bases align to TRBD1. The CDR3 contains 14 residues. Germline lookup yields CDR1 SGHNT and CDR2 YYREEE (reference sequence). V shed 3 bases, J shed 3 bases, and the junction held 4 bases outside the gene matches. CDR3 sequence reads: CASSSPDRDTEAFF. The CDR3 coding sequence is TGTGCCAGCAGCTCGCCGGACAGGGACACTGAAGCTTTCTTT.

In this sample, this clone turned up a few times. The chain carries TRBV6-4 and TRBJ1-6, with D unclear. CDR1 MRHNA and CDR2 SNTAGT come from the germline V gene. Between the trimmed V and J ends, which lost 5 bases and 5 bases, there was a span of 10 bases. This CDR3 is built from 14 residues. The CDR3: CASSNGNDNSPLHF. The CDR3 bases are TGTGCCAGCAGTAACGGGAATGATAATTCACCCCTCCACTTT.